Here is one T cell receptor beta chain with its context. The method was immunoSEQ multiplex PCR; TCRdb's version includes in-frame clones alone and lacks a portion of them. The table lists around 200,000 clones, 75% to 90% of them singletons. V lost 11 bases and J 0 bases, leaving 18 bases between the germline ends. The CDR3 sequence is 15 residues long. Per germline, CDR1 WNHNN and CDR2 SYGVQD (reference sequence). This record comes from a study of blood T cell repertoires in COVID-19. As for the study in general: Sites in the United States, Italy and Spain provided acute and convalescent COVID-19 samples.

This TCR was recovered from a man between 40 and 49 years old who had recovered from COVID-19. The chain employs TRBV10-1 and TRBJ2-3, with D tentatively TRBD1 (6 bases). The sequencing input was PBMCs or T cells enriched from blood (not recorded which). CDR3 nucleotides: TGCGCCGTAGGGGAGCAGGGGAAGAGCACAGATACGCAGTATTTT. Its protein is CAVGEQGKSTDTQYF.